This TCR beta chain is from a study of vaccination effects on CD4 cells after COVID-19 (dated by TCRdb to between 2021 and 2022). Study-level background: Three convalescent patients were sampled early (day +14) and late (day +241, +227, +161 respectively) after vaccination. Post-vaccine samples across the study were collected a median of 72 days after the second dose, with a range of 14 to 241. In both COVID-19 convalescent patients and infection-naive vaccine recipients, the study compared SARS-CoV-2 spike-specific CD4+ TCR repertoires from before mRNA vaccination with those from after it. A total of nine to ten COVID-19 convalescent patients and several SARS-CoV-2-naive healthy vaccine recipients were included in the full study. Cultures from other donors in the study were sequenced with the Oncomine TCR Beta short-read assay on an Illumina iSeq 100. Broader findings and caveats from the paper: Clones induced by infection and clones induced by vaccination both contracted markedly at late timepoints after vaccination, which fits with T cell responses waning over time. Among convalescent patients, the spike-reactive repertoire after vaccination was made up mainly of new vaccine-induced clones that were largely distinct from the clones induced by infection. The study was limited by a small number of convalescent patients and lacked early post-infection timepoints.

Of note for this clone: Its binding antigen is unknown. Qualities for individual bases were not recorded, and no much larger clone is one base off.

Trimming at the junction amounts to 3 bases on V and 6 bases on J, and the germline ends lie 6 bases apart. Per the germline V gene (reference sequence), GTSNPN is the CDR1 and SVGIG is the CDR2. The CDR3 goes from the cysteine to the phenylalanine over 12 residues. CDR3 DNA is the only sequence kept; it has 36 bases, read in frame from the first base. Library prep was done by the immunoSEQ multiplex PCR assay. DNA from the cultured and isolated CD4+ T cells underwent TCR beta CDR3 sequencing. The original pipeline was this. Non-productive TCR sequences were removed and reads were trimmed to the CDR3 region, keeping CDR3s of at least 7 amino acids. Antigen-specific clonotypes were identified with the MANAFEST web app by comparing expansion in peptide wells against reference cultures. Positive clones required FDR<0.05 expansion versus reference and all other wells, odds ratio above 5, and frequency above 0.1% in two replicate wells. A clonotype was called cross-reactive if it was significantly expanded both in SARS-CoV-2 spike wells and in at least one common cold coronavirus spike condition. Using the stringdist R package, CDR3 similarity was measured by Levenshtein distance, and unrooted trees were constructed with ape in R 3.6.1. Drawn from immuneACCESS, this table holds only the in-frame rearrangements with V and J called that TCRdb kept. Clones are partly lost; checked studies trace under half to an unresolved V gene and leave the rest unexplained. Clonal size and the V and J genes are those of that table, whereas D and trimming came from the DNA. This sample has 11,000 to 15,000 clones in its table, and over 60% of those were observed once. Under 35% of the sample rests with the top ten.

The ViraFEST assay stimulated PBMC with viral peptide pools and then used TCR sequencing to identify antigen-specific CD4+ T cell clonotypes by expansion. After about 9 days of culture, CD4+ T cells were isolated with the EasySep CD4+ T cell isolation kit. Convalescent patients had PCR-confirmed SARS-CoV-2 infection between March and December 2020, before Alpha, Beta and Delta variants emerged in the United States. Participants received two doses of either the BNT162b2 or the mRNA-1273 mRNA SARS-CoV-2 vaccine. A few million PBMC per well were cultured in IMDM with roughly 5% human AB serum, roughly 10 IU/ml IL-2 and gentamicin, plus 10 ug/ml peptides. Half of the culture medium was replaced with fresh IL-2-containing medium on days 3 and 7. Unless noted otherwise, every peptide stimulation condition was cultured in triplicate wells. PBMC were separated from whole blood using Ficoll-Paque Plus gradient centrifugation and were then either cryopreserved at -140C or used fresh. The overlapping peptide pools covered the spike proteins of SARS-CoV-2 and of the common cold coronaviruses HCoV-NL63, HCoV-OC43 and HCoV-229E. The QIAamp micro DNA kit was used to extract genomic DNA from the cultured CD4+ T cells.

This receptor was taken from a human donor who had a prior SARS-CoV-2 infection. Sequencing was performed on CD4+ T cells from PBMCs cultured with HCoV-NL63 spike peptides, taken after COVID-19 vaccination. The cell subset or site tag for this specimen amounts to: HCoV-NL63 spike overlapping peptide pool stimulation. The rearrangement joined TRBV30 to TRBJ1-6; the D gene cannot be named for sure. The nucleotide sequence is given as TGTGCCTGGAGCAGAAGTAATTCACCCCTCCACTTT. This encodes CAWSRSNSPLHF.